Included here is one T cell receptor beta chain sequence, with context. The junction departs from the called germline gene at one end, perhaps through a read error. The germline V gene encodes CDR1 MNHEY and CDR2 SVGEGT. The CDR3 is 14 residues long. The data are from a study of blood T cells in healthy people across ages. A sample-barcoded 5' primer and a J-beta primer mix were used in a second PCR of roughly 7 to 11 cycles. One entry per CDR3 protein results from TCRdb running MiXCR on the 5' RACE reads. The table records 850,000 to 1,300,000 distinct CDR3 sequences, 40% to 50% of them present only once.

The source material was blood. The origin of this receptor is an older woman in good health. The genes are TRBV6-2 or TRBV6-3 and TRBJ2-7; tentatively, D is TRBD2 (6 bases). The CDR3 sequence is CTSRRDLSSYEQYF. CDR3 DNA sequence: TGTACCAGCAGACGGGACTTGAGCTCCTACGAGCAGTACTTC.